These 18 T cell receptor beta chains were all obtained from the same sample, sequenced in a study of shared clonotypes between healthy human individuals. Assay used: immunoSEQ multiplex PCR; TCRdb lists only in-frame clones, some missing. The sample yields 2 million to 2.5 million clones, roughly 92% seen once. The sequenced sample consisted of naive CD4+ T cells from PBMCs. The subset was: CD45RA+ positively selected. These receptors originate from a man younger than 30 in good health. Some clones in this sample may be carry-over from other donors' samples.

The genes are TRBV2 and TRBJ2-3, with unresolved D. The CDR3 consists of 14 residues. Per the germline V gene, CDR1 is SNHLY and CDR2 is FYNNEI. V was cut by 3 bases and J by 3 bases, with 10 bases left in between. This chain's CDR3 is CASSDLGRTDTQYF. The DNA of the CDR3 is TGTGCCAGCAGTGATTTAGGTAGGACAGATACGCAGTATTTT.

This chain joins TRBV5-4 and TRBJ2-5; a weak D match, TRBD2 (5 bases). With 4 bases removed from V and 0 bases from J, the gap between germline ends came to 16 bases. Germline loops: CDR1 SGHNT, CDR2 YYREEE (reference sequence). CDR3 length: 16 residues. CDR3 nucleotide sequence: TGTGCCAGCAGCCCCCCGAGCGGCGGGTACCAAGAGACCCAGTACTTC. Protein sequence: CASSPPSGGYQETQYF.

The rearrangement uses TRBV28 and TRBJ1-5; maybe TRBD1 (5 bases). CDR3 length equals 19 residues. V lost 3 bases and J lost 0, with 21 bases in between. Germline V CDR1 and CDR2: MDHEN, SYDVKM. CDR3 sequence: CASSLDLTHGDYSNQPQHF. Here the CDR3 DNA reads TGTGCCAGCAGTTTGGACTTGACCCACGGGGACTATAGCAATCAGCCCCAGCATTTT.

The genes are TRBV5-1 and TRBJ2-6, with 7 bases lining up with TRBD1. Germline V gives CDR1 SGHRS, CDR2 YFSETQ. The CDR3 runs 17 residues. V lost 0 bases, J lost 4 bases, and 7 bases stayed unmatched. CDR3 bases: TGCGCCAGCAGCTTGGGGACAGGCCGAGGAGGGGCCAACGTCCTGACTTTC. It translates to CASSLGTGRGGANVLTF.

This rearrangement joins TRBV6-4 to TRBJ1-1, with D uncertain. V lost 10 bases to trimming and J lost 0 bases, with 21 bases between them. This CDR3 spans 16 amino acids. CDR1 is MRHNA and CDR2 is SNTAGT in the germline V gene. The CDR3, as DNA: TGTGCCATCCAAACGGAGTGGGTAGGGATGAACACTGAAGCTTTCTTT. The encoded protein is CAIQTEWVGMNTEAFF.

CDR3 loop: CASSIDREAYEQYF. Written as DNA, the CDR3 is TGTGCCAGCAGCATCGACAGGGAAGCCTACGAGCAGTACTTC. J is TRBJ2-7 and V is TRBV5-6, with TRBD1 matching 7 bases. Germline V lookup: CDR1 SGHDT, CDR2 YYEEEE. V shed 4 bases, J shed 2 bases, and the junction held 6 bases outside the gene matches. This CDR3 is built from 14 residues. The entire variable domain, with the rest obtained from reference TRBV5-6 and TRBJ2-7, is as follows: DAGVTQSPTHLIKTRGQQVTLRCSPKSGHDTVSWYQQALGQGPQFIFQYYEEEERQRGNFPDRFSGHQFPNYSSELNVNALLLGDSALYLCASSIDREAYEQYFGPGTRLTVT.

The rearrangement joins TRBV5-1 to TRBJ2-5; 10 nucleotides match TRBD2. The CDR3 loop spans 17 amino acids. The V gene end was trimmed by 1 base and the J gene end by 4 bases; junction bases not matched to a gene: 10. Germline CDR1 reads SGHRS; CDR2 reads YFSETQ. CDR3 sequence: CASSLLPSGSLGETQYF. Here the CDR3 DNA reads TGCGCCAGCAGCTTGCTTCCTAGCGGGAGTTTGGGAGAGACCCAGTACTTC.

The V call is TRBV11-2, the J call TRBJ2-7, with 7 bases fitting TRBD1. Per germline, CDR1 SGHAT and CDR2 FQNNGV. J gave up 1 base and V 4 bases, and 7 bases lay outside the gene matches. The CDR3 has 15 residues. The CDR3 DNA follows: TGTGCCAGCAGCTCATACAGGGGATTTTCCTACGAGCAGTACTTC. Translation: CASSSYRGFSYEQYF. The complete variable domain, with remaining parts taken from reference TRBV11-2 and TRBJ2-7, reads EAGVAQSPRYKIIEKRQSVAFWCNPISGHATLYWYQQILGQGPKLLIQFQNNGVVDDSQLPKDRFSAERLKGVDSTLKIQPAKLEDSAVYLCASSSYRGFSYEQYFGPGTRLTVT.

In this sample, this clone turned up once. The V and J genes are TRBV5-1 and TRBJ1-2; possible D gene TRBD1, 5 bases. Germline V gene lookup returns CDR1 SGHRS and CDR2 YFSETQ. This CDR3 comprises 14 residues. Trimming shortened V by 0 bases and J by 7 bases, and 13 bases separated the two germline ends. The CDR3 reads CASSLGSPGTGYTF. The CDR3 region has the DNA TGCGCCAGCAGCTTGGGGTCCCCAGGGACTGGCTACACCTTC. Based on the CDR3 plus reference TRBV5-1 and TRBJ1-2, the full variable domain is KAGVTQTPRYLIKTRGQQVTLSCSPISGHRSVSWYQQTPGQGLQFLFEYFSETQRNKGNFPGRFSGRQFSNSRSEMNVSTLELGDSALYLCASSLGSPGTGYTFGSGTRLTVV.

The chain has TRBV4-1 and TRBJ2-1, with 7 bases aligning to TRBD2. The CDR3 is made up of 18 amino acids. Germline CDR1 MGHRA, CDR2 YSYEKL. With 4 bases clipped from V and 3 bases from J, the junction kept 15 bases outside the gene matches. CDR3 nucleotide sequence: TGCGCCAGCAGCCCTGAACGTTCCGCTAGCGGTTTCTACAATGAGCAGTTCTTC. Its protein is CASSPERSASGFYNEQFF.

The chain links TRBV29-1 to TRBJ2-2, with unresolved D. CDR1 SQVTM and CDR2 ANQGSEA come from the germline V gene. The V end was cut by 1 base, the J end by 1 base, with 4 bases between. The CDR3 is 13 residues long. CDR3 in amino acids: CSVEAGNTGELFF. CDR3 nucleotide sequence: TGCAGCGTTGAAGCAGGGAACACCGGGGAGCTGTTTTTT.

The chain uses TRBV15 and TRBJ1-1; D call uncertain. V shed 0 bases and J shed 1 base, with 12 bases lying between them. Germline CDR1 is LNHNV and CDR2 is YYDKDF (reference sequence). The CDR3 contains 16 residues. As DNA, the CDR3 is TGTGCCACCAGCAGAGATTGGGAGATTCGGAACACTGAAGCTTTCTTT. Protein: CATSRDWEIRNTEAFF. The complete variable domain, with remaining parts taken from reference TRBV15 and TRBJ1-1, reads DAMVIQNPRYQVTQFGKPVTLSCSQTLNHNVMYWYQQKSSQAPKLLFHYYDKDFNNEADTPDNFQSRRPNTSFCFLDIRSPGLGDTAMYLCATSRDWEIRNTEAFFGQGTRLTVV.

The chain links TRBV4-1 to TRBJ1-1; 7 positions match TRBD1. CDR3 length: 14 residues. V lost 2 bases to trimming and J lost 6 bases; unmatched junction nucleotides: 6. CDR1 is MGHRA, CDR2 YSYEKL, per germline. The DNA of the CDR3 is TGCGCCAGCAGCCAATCAGGGGGTTCGGCTGAAGCTTTCTTT. Protein product: CASSQSGGSAEAFF.

V and J are TRBV28 and TRBJ1-6; D perhaps matches TRBD1 (5 bases). In germline, CDR1 is MDHEN, CDR2 SYDVKM. The CDR3 runs to 13 residues. V was shortened by 5 bases and J by 16 bases, with 18 bases between the two germline ends. CDR3 DNA sequence: TGTGCCAGCAGTATAAACCGGGACCAACTACTCCACTTT. Translating it yields CASSINRDQLLHF.

V gene TRBV28 combines with J gene TRBJ1-2, with D maybe TRBD1 (6 bases). Germline V gene data show CDR1 as MDHEN and CDR2 as SYDVKM. This CDR3 has 14 residues. V lost 3 bases to trimming and J lost 7 bases, with 15 bases between them. CDR3 sequence reads: CASSFGGTFFGYTF. The CDR3 nucleotides read TGTGCCAGCAGTTTTGGTGGGACATTCTTTGGCTACACCTTC.

CDR3 DNA: TGTGCCAGCAGTTTAGACCTCAGGGAGACCCAGTACTTC. This translates into CASSLDLRETQYF. This chain connects TRBV28 to TRBJ2-5; no clear D. This CDR3 spans 13 amino acids. V was pared by 2 bases and J by 5 bases, with 9 bases between. The germline V gene has CDR1 MDHEN and CDR2 SYDVKM.

This clone came up a few times. This sample also contains other DNA sequences that code for the same CDR3. The chain combines TRBV2 with TRBJ1-5; D not certain. The CDR3 is made up of 14 amino acids. The germline V gene encodes CDR1 SNHLY and CDR2 FYNNEI. V lost 4 bases and J 0 bases, leaving 7 bases between the germline ends. The CDR3 spells CASSGTYSNQPQHF. In nucleotides, the CDR3 is TGTGCCAGCAGTGGTACGTATAGCAATCAGCCCCAGCATTTT.

DNA for the CDR3: TGCGCCAGCAGCCGAGGTCCGGGACAGAAAGAGACCCAGTACTTC. Protein product: CASSRGPGQKETQYF. The chain carries TRBV5-1 and TRBJ2-5; TRBD1 agrees at 7 bases. The CDR3 consists of 15 residues. V dropped 4 bases and J dropped 3; count of bases not matched to a gene: 9. CDR1 and CDR2 (germline): SGHRS, YFSETQ. The whole variable domain, filled in from reference TRBV5-1 and TRBJ2-5, reads KAGVTQTPRYLIKTRGQQVTLSCSPISGHRSVSWYQQTPGQGLQFLFEYFSETQRNKGNFPGRFSGRQFSNSRSEMNVSTLELGDSALYLCASSRGPGQKETQYFGPGTRLLVL.